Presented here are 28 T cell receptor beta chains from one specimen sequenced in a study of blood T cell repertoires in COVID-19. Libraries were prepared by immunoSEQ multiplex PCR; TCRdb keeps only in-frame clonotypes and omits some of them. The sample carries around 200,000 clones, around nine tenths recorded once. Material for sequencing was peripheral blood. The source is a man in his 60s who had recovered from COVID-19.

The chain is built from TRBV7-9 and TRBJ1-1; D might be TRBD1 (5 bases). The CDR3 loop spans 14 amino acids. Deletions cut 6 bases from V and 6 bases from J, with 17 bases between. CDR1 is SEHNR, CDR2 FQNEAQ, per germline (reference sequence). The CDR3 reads CASSPDTWGAEAFF. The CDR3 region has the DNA TGTGCCAGCAGTCCAGACACCTGGGGCGCTGAAGCTTTCTTT.

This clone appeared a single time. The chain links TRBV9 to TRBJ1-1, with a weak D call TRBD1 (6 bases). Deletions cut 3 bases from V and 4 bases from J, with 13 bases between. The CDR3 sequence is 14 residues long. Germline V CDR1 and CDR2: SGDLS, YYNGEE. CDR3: CASSGQVPGTEAFF. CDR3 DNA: TGTGCCAGCAGCGGACAGGTCCCAGGCACTGAAGCTTTCTTT. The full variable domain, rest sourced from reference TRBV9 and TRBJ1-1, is DSGVTQTPKHLITATGQRVTLRCSPRSGDLSVYWYQQSLDQGLQFLIQYYNGEERAKGNILERFSAQQFPDLHSELNLSSLELGDSALYFCASSGQVPGTEAFFGQGTRLTVV.

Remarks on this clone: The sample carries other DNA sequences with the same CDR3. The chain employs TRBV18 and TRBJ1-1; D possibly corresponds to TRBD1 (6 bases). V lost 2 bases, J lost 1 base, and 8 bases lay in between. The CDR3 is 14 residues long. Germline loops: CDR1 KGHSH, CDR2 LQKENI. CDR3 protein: CASSPRTENTEAFF. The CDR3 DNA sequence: TGTGCCAGCTCACCAAGGACAGAGAACACTGAAGCTTTCTTT.

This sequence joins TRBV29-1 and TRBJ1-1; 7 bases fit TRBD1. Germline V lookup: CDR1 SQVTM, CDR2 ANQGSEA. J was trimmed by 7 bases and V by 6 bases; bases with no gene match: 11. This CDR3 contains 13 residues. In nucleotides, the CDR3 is TGCAGCGTAAAGCGGGGGACAGACGGTGAAGCTTTCTTT. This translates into CSVKRGTDGEAFF.

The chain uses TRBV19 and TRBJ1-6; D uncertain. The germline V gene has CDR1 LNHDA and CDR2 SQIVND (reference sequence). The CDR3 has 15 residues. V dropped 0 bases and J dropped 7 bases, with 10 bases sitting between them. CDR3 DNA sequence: TGTGCCAGTAGTATAGAAGTGTACAAGAATTCACCCCTCCACTTT. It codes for CASSIEVYKNSPLHF.

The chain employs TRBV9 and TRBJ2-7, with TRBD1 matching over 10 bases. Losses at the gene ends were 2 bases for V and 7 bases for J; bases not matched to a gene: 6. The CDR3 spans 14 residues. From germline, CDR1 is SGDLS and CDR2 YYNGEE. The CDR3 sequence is CASSVSGQGFEQYF. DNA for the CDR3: TGTGCCAGCAGCGTTTCGGGACAGGGGTTTGAGCAGTACTTC.

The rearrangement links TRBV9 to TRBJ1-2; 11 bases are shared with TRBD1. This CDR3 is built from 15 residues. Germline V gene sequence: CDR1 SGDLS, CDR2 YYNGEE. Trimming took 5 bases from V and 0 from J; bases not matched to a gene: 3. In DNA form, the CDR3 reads TGTGCCAGCAGTGGACAGGGGGCTACTAACTATGGCTACACCTTC. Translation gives CASSGQGATNYGYTF.

CDR3 loop: CASSIGQPYEQYF. In DNA form, the CDR3 reads TGTGCCAGCAGTATCGGACAGCCCTACGAGCAGTACTTC. V is TRBV6-2 or TRBV6-3 and J is TRBJ2-7; D is perhaps TRBD1 (6 bases). Germline CDR1 and CDR2: MNHEY and SVGEGT. This CDR3 has 13 amino acids. Trimming pared 5 bases from V and 2 bases from J, leaving 10 bases between.

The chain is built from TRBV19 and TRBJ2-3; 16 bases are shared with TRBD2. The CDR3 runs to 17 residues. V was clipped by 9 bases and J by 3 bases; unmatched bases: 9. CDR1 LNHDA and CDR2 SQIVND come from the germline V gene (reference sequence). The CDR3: CARKTGTSGRETDTQYF. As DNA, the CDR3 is TGTGCCAGGAAAACCGGGACTAGCGGGAGGGAAACAGATACGCAGTATTTT.

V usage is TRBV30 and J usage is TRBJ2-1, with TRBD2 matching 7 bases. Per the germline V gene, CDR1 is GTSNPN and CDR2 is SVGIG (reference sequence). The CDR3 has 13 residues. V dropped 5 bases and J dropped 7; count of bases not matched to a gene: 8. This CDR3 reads CAWEGRAGNEQFF. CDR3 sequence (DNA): TGTGCCTGGGAGGGGAGGGCCGGGAATGAGCAGTTCTTC.

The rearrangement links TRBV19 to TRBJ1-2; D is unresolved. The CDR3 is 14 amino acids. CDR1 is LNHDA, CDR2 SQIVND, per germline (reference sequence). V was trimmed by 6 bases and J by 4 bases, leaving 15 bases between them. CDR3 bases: TGTGCCAGTAGCCCAGAGGCGGGCGGCTATGGCTACACCTTC. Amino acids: CASSPEAGGYGYTF.

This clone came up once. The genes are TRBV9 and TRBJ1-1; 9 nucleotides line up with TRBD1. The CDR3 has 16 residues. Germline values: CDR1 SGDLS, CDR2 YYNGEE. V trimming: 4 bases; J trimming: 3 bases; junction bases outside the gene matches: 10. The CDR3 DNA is TGTGCCAGCAGCCCTCGAACAGGGGGCGGGGACACTGAAGCTTTCTTT. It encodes CASSPRTGGGDTEAFF.

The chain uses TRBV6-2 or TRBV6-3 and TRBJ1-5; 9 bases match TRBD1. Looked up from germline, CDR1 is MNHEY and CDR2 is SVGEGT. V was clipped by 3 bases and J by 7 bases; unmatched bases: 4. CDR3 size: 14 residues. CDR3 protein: CASSYDRGGQPQHF. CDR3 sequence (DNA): TGTGCCAGCAGTTATGACAGGGGGGGACAGCCCCAGCATTTT.

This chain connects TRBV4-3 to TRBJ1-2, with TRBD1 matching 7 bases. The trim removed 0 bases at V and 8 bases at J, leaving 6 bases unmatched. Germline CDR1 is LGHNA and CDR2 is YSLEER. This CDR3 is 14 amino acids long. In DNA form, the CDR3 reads TGCGCCAGCAGCCAAGATGCGGGACAGCGAGGCTACACCTTC. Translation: CASSQDAGQRGYTF.

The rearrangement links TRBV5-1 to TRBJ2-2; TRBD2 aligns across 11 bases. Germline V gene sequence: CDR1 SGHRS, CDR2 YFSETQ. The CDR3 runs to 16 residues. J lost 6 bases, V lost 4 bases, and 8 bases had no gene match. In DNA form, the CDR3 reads TGCGCCAGCAGCCCGAGACTAGCGGGAATGGCCGGGGAGCTGTTTTTT. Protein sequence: CASSPRLAGMAGELFF.

DNA for the CDR3: TGTGCCAGCAGCACCGAGGATAATTCACCCCTCCACTTT. Amino acids: CASSTEDNSPLHF. The chain recombines TRBV7-3 with TRBJ1-6, with D uncertain. The CDR3 is 13 amino acids. Looked up from germline, CDR1 is SGHTA and CDR2 is FQGTGA. The V end lost 5 bases, the J end lost 5 bases, and 7 bases lay between the germline ends.

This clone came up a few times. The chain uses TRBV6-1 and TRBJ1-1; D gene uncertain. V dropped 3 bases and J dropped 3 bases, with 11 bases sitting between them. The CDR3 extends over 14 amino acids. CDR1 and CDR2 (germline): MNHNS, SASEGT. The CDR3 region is CASSDQAFYTEAFF. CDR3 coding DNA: TGTGCCAGCAGTGACCAAGCCTTCTACACTGAAGCTTTCTTT.

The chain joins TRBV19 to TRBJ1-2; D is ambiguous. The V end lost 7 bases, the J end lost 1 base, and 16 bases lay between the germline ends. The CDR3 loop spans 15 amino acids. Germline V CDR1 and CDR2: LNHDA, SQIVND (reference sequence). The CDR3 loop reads CASTPLAGGNYGYTF. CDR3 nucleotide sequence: TGTGCCAGTACTCCCCTCGCCGGTGGTAACTATGGCTACACCTTC.

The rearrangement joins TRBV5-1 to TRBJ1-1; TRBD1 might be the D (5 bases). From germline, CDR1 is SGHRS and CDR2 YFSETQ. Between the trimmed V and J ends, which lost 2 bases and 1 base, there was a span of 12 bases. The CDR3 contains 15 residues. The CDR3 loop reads CASSLTLTANTEAFF. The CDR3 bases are TGCGCCAGCAGCTTAACCCTGACAGCGAACACTGAAGCTTTCTTT.

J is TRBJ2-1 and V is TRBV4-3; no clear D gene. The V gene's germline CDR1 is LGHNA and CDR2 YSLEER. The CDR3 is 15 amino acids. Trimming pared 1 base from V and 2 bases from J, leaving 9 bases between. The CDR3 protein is CASSQALMTYNEQFF. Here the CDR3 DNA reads TGCGCCAGCAGCCAAGCCCTAATGACCTACAATGAGCAGTTCTTC.

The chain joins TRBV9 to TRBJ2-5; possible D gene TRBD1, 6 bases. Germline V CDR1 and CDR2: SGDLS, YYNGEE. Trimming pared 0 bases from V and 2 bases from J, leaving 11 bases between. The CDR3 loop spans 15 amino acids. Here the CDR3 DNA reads TGTGCCAGCAGCGTAGGAGACAGGAATCAAGAGACCCAGTACTTC. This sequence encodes CASSVGDRNQETQYF.

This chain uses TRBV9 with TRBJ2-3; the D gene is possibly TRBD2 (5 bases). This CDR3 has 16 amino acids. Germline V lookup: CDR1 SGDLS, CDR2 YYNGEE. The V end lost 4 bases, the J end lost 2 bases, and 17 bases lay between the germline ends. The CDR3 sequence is CASSLLGELYTDTQYF. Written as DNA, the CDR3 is TGTGCCAGCAGCCTCCTCGGGGAATTATACACAGATACGCAGTATTTT. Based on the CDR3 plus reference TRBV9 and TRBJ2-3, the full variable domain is DSGVTQTPKHLITATGQRVTLRCSPRSGDLSVYWYQQSLDQGLQFLIQYYNGEERAKGNILERFSAQQFPDLHSELNLSSLELGDSALYFCASSLLGELYTDTQYFGPGTRLTVL.

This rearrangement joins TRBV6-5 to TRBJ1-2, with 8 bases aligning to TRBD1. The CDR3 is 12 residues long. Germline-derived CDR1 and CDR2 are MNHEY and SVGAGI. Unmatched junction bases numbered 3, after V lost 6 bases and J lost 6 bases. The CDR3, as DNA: TGTGCCAGCAGGCCAGGGGGCCATGGCTACACCTTC. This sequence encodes CASRPGGHGYTF.

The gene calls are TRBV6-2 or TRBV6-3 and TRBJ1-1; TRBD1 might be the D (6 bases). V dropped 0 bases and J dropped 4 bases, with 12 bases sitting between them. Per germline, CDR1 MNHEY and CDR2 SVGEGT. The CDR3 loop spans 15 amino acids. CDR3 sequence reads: CASSYSTGGRTEAFF. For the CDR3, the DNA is TGTGCCAGCAGTTACTCGACCGGGGGGCGCACTGAAGCTTTCTTT.

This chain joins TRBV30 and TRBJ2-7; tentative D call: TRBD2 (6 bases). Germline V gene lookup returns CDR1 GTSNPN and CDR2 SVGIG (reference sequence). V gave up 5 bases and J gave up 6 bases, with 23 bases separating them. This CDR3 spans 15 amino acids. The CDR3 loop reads CAWWRGGFGMGEQYF. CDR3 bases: TGTGCCTGGTGGAGGGGCGGATTCGGGATGGGCGAGCAGTACTTC. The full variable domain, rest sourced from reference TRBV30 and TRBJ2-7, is SQTIHQWPATLVQPVGSPLSLECTVEGTSNPNLYWYRQAAGRGLQLLFYSVGIGQISSEVPQNLSASRPQDRQFILSSKKLLLSDSGFYLCAWWRGGFGMGEQYFGPGTRLTVT.

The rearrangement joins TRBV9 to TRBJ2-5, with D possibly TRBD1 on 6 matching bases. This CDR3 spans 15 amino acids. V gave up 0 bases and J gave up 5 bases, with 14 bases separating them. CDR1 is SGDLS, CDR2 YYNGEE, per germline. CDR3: CASSVEQGPLETQYF. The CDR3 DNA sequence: TGTGCCAGCAGCGTAGAACAGGGACCCCTGGAGACCCAGTACTTC.

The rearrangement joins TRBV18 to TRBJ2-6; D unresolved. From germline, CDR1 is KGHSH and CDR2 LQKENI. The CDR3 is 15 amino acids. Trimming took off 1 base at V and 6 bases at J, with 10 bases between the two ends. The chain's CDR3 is CASSPQESEANVLTF. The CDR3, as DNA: TGTGCCAGCTCACCACAGGAGAGCGAGGCCAACGTCCTGACTTTC.

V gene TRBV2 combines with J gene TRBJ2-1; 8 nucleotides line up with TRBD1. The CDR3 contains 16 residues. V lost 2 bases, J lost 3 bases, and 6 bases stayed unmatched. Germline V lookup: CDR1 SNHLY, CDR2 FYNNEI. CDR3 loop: CASSEYPTGDYNEQFF. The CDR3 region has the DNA TGTGCCAGCAGTGAATATCCGACAGGGGACTACAATGAGCAGTTCTTC.